This T cell receptor beta chain was documented in a study of cytomegalovirus exposure and HLA in healthy donors. The PCR had 60 Vbeta and 13 Jbeta primers. TCRdb's copy holds only in-frame clones and misses some; the assay was immunoSEQ multiplex PCR. The sample lists fewer than 200,000 clones; about 12% were seen once. This clone was seen more than once but under ten times. CDR1 is GTSNPN and CDR2 is SVGIG in the germline V gene (reference sequence). The CDR3 runs 13 residues. The germline V and J ends were trimmed by 3 bases and 6 bases, with 14 bases remaining between them. This clonotype was sampled from a man over 45 in good health and CMV-seropositive. This sequence joins TRBV30 and TRBJ1-1, with a tentative D call TRBD1 (5 bases). The sequenced sample was PBMCs. In DNA form, the CDR3 reads TGTGCCTGGAGCCTACTCGGGGGGTCTGAAGCTTTCTTT. Protein sequence: CAWSLLGGSEAFF.